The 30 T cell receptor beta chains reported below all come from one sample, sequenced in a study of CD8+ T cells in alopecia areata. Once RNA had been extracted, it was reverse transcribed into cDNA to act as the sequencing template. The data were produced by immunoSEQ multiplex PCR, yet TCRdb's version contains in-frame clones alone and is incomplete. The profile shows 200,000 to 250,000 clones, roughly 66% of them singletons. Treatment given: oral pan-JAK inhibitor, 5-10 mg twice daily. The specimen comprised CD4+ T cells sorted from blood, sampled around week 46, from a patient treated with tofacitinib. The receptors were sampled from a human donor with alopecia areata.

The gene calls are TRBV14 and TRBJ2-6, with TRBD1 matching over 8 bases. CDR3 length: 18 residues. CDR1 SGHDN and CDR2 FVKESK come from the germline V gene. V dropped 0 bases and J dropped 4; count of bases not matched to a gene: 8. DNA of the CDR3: TGTGCCAGCAGCCAAGAGGACAGGGCTGTCTCCGGGGCCAACGTCCTGACTTTC. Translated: CASSQEDRAVSGANVLTF.

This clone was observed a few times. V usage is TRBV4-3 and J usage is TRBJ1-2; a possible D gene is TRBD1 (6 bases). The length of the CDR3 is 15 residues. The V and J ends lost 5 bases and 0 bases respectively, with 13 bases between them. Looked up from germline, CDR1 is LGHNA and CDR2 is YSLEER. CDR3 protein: CASSDGHRANYGYTF. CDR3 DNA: TGCGCCAGCAGCGATGGGCACAGGGCTAACTATGGCTACACCTTC.

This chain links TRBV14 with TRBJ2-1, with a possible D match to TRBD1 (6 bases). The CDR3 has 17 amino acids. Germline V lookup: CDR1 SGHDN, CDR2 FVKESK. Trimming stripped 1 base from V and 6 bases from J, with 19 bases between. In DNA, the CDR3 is TGTGCCAGCAGCCAAGTAGGAACGGGCCTCAGGGGCAATGAGCAGTTCTTC. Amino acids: CASSQVGTGLRGNEQFF.

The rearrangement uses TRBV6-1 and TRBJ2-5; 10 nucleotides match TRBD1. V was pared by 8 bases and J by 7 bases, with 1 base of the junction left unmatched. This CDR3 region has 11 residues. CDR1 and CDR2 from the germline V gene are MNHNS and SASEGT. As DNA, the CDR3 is TGTGCCAGCGGGACAGGGGTGACCCAGTACTTC. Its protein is CASGTGVTQYF.

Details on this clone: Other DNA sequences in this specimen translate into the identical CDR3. The CDR3 sequence: CASVPGQGYNEQFF. The CDR3 DNA is TGTGCTAGTGTCCCGGGACAGGGTTACAATGAGCAGTTCTTC. V and J are TRBV12-5 and TRBJ2-1; 9 bases line up with TRBD1. The V and J ends lost 7 bases and 4 bases, in that order; junction bases with no gene match: 5. The germline V gene encodes CDR1 LGHNT and CDR2 FRNRAP. The CDR3 consists of 14 residues.

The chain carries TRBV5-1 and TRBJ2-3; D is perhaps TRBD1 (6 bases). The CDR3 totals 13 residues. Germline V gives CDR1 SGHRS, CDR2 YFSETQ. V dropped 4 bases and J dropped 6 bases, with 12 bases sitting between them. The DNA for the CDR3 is TGCGCCAGCAGCCAACAGGGTACCGATACGCAGTATTTT. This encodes CASSQQGTDTQYF.

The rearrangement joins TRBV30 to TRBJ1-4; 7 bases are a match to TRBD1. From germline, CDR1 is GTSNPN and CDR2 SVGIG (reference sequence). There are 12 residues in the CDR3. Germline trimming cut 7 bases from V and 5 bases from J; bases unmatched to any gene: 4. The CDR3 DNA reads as TGTGCCTTGACAGGGCTAAATGAAAAACTGTTTTTT. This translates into CALTGLNEKLFF.

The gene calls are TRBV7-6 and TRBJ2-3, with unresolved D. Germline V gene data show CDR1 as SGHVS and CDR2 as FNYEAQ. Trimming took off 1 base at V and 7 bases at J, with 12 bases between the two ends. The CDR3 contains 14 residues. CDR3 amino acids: CASSLGFRENTQYF. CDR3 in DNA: TGTGCCAGCAGCTTAGGTTTTAGGGAAAATACGCAGTATTTT.

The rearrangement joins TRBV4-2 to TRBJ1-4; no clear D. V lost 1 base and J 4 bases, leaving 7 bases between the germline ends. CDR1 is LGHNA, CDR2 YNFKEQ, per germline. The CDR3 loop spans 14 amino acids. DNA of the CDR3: TGTGCCAGCAGCCAAGGGCAGTATAATGAAAAACTGTTTTTT. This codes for CASSQGQYNEKLFF.

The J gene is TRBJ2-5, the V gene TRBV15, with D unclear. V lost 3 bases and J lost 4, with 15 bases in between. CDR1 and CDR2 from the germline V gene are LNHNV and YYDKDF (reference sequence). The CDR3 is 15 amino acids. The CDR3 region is CATSREQHGRETQYF. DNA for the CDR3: TGTGCCACCAGCAGGGAACAACACGGGCGAGAGACCCAGTACTTC. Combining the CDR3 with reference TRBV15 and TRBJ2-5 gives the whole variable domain DAMVIQNPRYQVTQFGKPVTLSCSQTLNHNVMYWYQQKSSQAPKLLFHYYDKDFNNEADTPDNFQSRRPNTSFCFLDIRSPGLGDTAMYLCATSREQHGRETQYFGPGTRLLVL.

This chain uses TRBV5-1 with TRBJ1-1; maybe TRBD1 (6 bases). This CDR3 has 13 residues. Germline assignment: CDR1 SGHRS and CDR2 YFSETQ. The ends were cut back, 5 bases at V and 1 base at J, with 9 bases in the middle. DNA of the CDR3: TGCGCCAGCAGAGGGACACGGAACACTGAAGCTTTCTTT. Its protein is CASRGTRNTEAFF.

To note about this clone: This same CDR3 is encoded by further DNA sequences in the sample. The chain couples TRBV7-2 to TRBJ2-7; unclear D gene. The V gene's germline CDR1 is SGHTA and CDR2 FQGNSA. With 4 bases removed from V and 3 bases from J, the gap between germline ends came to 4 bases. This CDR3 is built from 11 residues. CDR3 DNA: TGTGCCAGCAGCTCGTACTACGAGCAGTACTTC. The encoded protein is CASSSYYEQYF.

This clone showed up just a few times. CDR3 protein: CASSRWGHGYTF. The CDR3 DNA reads TGTGCCAGCAGTCGTTGGGGCCATGGCTACACCTTC. This chain uses TRBV6-1 with TRBJ1-2; D may be TRBD1 (5 bases). The ends were cut back, 5 bases at V and 6 bases at J, with 10 bases in the middle. Germline CDR1 is MNHNS and CDR2 is SASEGT. The CDR3 covers 12 residues.

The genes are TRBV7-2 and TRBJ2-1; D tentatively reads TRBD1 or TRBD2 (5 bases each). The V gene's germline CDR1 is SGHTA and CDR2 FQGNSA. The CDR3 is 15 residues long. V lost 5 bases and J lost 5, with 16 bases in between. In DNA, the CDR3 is TGTGCCAGCAGCCCTACGGGGCCGGTCAACAATGAGCAGTTCTTC. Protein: CASSPTGPVNNEQFF.

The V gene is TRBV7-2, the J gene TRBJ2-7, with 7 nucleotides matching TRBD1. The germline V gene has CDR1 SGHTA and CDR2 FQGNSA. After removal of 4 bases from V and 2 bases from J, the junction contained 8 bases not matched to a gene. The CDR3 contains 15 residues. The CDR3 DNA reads TGTGCCAGCAGCTCCCCCTCGACAGGGCCCTACGAGCAGTACTTC. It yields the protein CASSSPSTGPYEQYF.

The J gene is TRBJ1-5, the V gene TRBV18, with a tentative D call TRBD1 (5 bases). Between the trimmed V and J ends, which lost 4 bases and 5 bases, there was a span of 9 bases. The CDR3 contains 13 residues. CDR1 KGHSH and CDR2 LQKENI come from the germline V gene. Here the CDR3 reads CASSRGPDQPQHF. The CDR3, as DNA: TGTGCCAGCTCACGGGGCCCAGATCAGCCCCAGCATTTT.

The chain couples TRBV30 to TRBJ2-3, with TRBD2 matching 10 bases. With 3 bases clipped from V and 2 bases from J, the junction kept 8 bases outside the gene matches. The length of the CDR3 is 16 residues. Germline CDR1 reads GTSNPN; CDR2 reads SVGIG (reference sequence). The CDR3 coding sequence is TGTGCCTGGAGCCGACAGACTAGCGGGTACACAGATACGCAGTATTTT. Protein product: CAWSRQTSGYTDTQYF. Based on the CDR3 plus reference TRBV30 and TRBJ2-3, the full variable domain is SQTIHQWPATLVQPVGSPLSLECTVEGTSNPNLYWYRQAAGRGLQLLFYSVGIGQISSEVPQNLSASRPQDRQFILSSKKLLLSDSGFYLCAWSRQTSGYTDTQYFGPGTRLTVL.

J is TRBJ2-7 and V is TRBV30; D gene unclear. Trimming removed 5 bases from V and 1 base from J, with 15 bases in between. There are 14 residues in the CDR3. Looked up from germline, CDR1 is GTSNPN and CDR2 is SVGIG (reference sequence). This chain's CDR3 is CAWYPWRSSYEQYF. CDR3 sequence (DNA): TGTGCCTGGTACCCTTGGCGGTCTTCCTACGAGCAGTACTTC.

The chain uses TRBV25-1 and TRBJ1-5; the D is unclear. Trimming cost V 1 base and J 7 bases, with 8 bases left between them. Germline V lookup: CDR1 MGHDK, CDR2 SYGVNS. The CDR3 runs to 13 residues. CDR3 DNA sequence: TGTGCCAGCAGTGAATCCCTAGGGCAGCCCCAGCATTTT. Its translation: CASSESLGQPQHF.

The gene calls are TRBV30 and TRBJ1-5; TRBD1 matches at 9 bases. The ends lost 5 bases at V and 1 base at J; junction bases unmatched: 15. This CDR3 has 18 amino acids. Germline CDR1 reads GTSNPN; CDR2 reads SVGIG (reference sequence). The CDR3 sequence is CAWSDPGTGFGSNQPQHF. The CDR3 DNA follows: TGTGCCTGGTCCGATCCCGGGACAGGGTTCGGGAGCAATCAGCCCCAGCATTTT.

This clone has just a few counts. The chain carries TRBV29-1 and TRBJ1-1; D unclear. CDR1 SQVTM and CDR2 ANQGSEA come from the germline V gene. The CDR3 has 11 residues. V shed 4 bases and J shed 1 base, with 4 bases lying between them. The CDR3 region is CSVGSNTEAFF. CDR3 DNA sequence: TGCAGCGTTGGATCGAACACTGAAGCTTTCTTT.

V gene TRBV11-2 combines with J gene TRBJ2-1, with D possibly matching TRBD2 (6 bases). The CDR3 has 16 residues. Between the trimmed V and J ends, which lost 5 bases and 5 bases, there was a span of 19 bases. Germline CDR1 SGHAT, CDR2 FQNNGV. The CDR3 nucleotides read TGTGCCAGCAGCGCCGGACTACTTATCCCCAACAATGAGCAGTTCTTC. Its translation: CASSAGLLIPNNEQFF.

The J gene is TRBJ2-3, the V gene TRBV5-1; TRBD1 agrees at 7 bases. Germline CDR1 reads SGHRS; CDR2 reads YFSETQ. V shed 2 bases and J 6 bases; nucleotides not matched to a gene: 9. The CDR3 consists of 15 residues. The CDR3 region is CASSFSRGGVDTQYF. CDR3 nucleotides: TGCGCCAGCAGCTTTAGTCGAGGGGGCGTCGATACGCAGTATTTT. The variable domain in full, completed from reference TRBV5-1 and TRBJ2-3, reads KAGVTQTPRYLIKTRGQQVTLSCSPISGHRSVSWYQQTPGQGLQFLFEYFSETQRNKGNFPGRFSGRQFSNSRSEMNVSTLELGDSALYLCASSFSRGGVDTQYFGPGTRLTVL.

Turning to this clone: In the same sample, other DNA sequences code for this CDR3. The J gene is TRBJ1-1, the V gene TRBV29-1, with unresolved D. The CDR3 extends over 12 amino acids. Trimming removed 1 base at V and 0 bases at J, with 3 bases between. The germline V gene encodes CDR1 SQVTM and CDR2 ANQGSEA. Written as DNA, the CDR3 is TGCAGCGTTGAAGCAGTGAACACTGAAGCTTTCTTT. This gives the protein CSVEAVNTEAFF.

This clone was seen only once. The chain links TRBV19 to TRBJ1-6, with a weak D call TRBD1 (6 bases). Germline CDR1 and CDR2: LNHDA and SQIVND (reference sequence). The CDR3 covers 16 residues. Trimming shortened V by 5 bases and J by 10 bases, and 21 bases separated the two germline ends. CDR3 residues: CASSARAGTSPSPLHF. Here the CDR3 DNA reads TGTGCCAGTAGTGCCAGAGCTGGGACATCCCCATCACCCCTCCACTTT.

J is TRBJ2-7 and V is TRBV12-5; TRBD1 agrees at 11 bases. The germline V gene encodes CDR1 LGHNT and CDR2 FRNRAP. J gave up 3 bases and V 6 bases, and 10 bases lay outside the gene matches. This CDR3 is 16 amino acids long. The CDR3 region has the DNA TGTGCTAGTGGACAAACGGACAGGGGGCTTGTCTACGAGCAGTACTTC. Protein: CASGQTDRGLVYEQYF. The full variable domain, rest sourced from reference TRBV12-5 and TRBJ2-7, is DARVTQTPRHKVTEMGQEVTMRCQPILGHNTVFWYRQTMMQGLELLAYFRNRAPLDDSGMPKDRFSAEMPDATLATLKIQPSEPRDSAVYFCASGQTDRGLVYEQYFGPGTRLTVT.

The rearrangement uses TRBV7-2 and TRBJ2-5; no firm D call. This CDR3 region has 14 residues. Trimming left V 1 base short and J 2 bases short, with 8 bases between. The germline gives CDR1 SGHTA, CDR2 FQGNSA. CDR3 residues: CASSLGRFQETQYF. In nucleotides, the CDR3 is TGTGCCAGCAGCTTAGGCCGGTTTCAAGAGACCCAGTACTTC. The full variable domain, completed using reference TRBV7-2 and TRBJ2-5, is GAGVSQSPSNKVTEKGKDVELRCDPISGHTALYWYRQSLGQGLEFLIYFQGNSAPDKSGLPSDRFSAERTGGSVSTLTIQRTQQEDSAVYLCASSLGRFQETQYFGPGTRLLVL.

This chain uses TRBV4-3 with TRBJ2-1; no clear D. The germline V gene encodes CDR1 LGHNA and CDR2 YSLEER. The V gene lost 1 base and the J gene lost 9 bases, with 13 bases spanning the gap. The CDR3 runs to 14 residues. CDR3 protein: CASSQGLPVREQFF. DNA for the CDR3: TGCGCCAGCAGCCAAGGATTACCTGTCCGTGAGCAGTTCTTC.

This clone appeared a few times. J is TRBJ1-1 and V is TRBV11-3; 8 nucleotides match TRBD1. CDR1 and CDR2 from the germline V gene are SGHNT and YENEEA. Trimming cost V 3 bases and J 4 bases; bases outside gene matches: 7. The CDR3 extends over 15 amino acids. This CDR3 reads CASSFLGQGGTEAFF. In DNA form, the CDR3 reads TGTGCCAGCAGCTTCTTAGGACAGGGAGGCACTGAAGCTTTCTTT.

CDR3 nucleotides: TGTGCCAGCAGTGGGTTCCGGGGACAGGGGGCCTACGAGCAGTACTTC. The encoded protein is CASSGFRGQGAYEQYF. The chain couples TRBV25-1 to TRBJ2-7; 11 positions match TRBD1. The CDR3 consists of 16 residues. V gave up 4 bases and J gave up 2 bases; unmatched junction bases: 7. Germline V CDR1 and CDR2: MGHDK, SYGVNS.